This T cell receptor beta chain is from a study of cytomegalovirus exposure and HLA in healthy donors. Profiled with immunoSEQ multiplex PCR; TCRdb holds only in-frame clones, not every one. Of 200,000 to 300,000 clones in the sample, about 92% are singletons; the top ten hold approximately 3.1%. CDR3 length equals 14 residues. Germline V gives CDR1 SNHLY, CDR2 FYNNEI. The junction had 4 bases not matched to a gene; V was cut back by 3 bases and J by 5 bases. Findings and caveats of the study: High specificity and sensitivity for cytomegalovirus status were reported for the classifier. The study labeled 150 to 200 TCR beta chains cytomegalovirus-associated.

Donors came from a validation cohort of over a hundred subjects, distinct from the first 666-subject cohort. Details on this clone: What it binds is not known.

The chain joins TRBV2 to TRBJ2-5; 9 bases fit TRBD1. Sequencing input: PBMCs. The TCR comes from a woman aged 25 to 45 in good health and CMV-seronegative. DNA for the CDR3: TGTGCCAGCAGTGACACAGGGGGCGTGGAGACCCAGTACTTC. This gives the protein CASSDTGGVETQYF.